These 25 T cell receptor beta chains were all obtained from the same sample, sequenced in a study of CD8 T cells in ankylosing spondylitis. These receptors are not linked to any known antigen. Overall study findings and caveats: There was a TCR beta motif, made of fewer than 10 highly homologous variants, that appeared characteristic of ankylosing spondylitis blood.

MiXCR, run by TCRdb on the 5' RACE reads, gives a single entry per CDR3 protein. Of approximately 150,000 distinct CDR3 sequences detected, roughly a sixth appear once; the ten largest clones hold approximately 30%. The specimen was blood, either unsorted or a sorted T cell fraction (not recorded which). These TCRs come from a male donor with ankylosing spondylitis.

This clonotype was picked up a small number of times. This chain links TRBV5-1 with TRBJ1-1; a weak D match, TRBD1 (5 bases). This CDR3 comprises 13 residues. Germline V lookup: CDR1 SGHRS, CDR2 YFSETQ. V was trimmed by 5 bases and J by 4 bases, leaving 12 bases between them. The CDR3 here is CASREQVGTEAFF. The CDR3 DNA is TGCGCCAGCAGAGAACAGGTGGGCACTGAAGCTTTCTTT.

This clonotype was seen a handful of times. The rearrangement joins TRBV3-1 to TRBJ2-1; TRBD2 agrees at 7 bases. CDR1 and CDR2 from the germline V gene are LGHDT and YNNKEL (reference sequence). J gave up 6 bases and V 1 base, and 3 bases lay outside the gene matches. The CDR3 is 14 residues long. CDR3 sequence reads: CASSQVGLGNEQFF. CDR3 nucleotide sequence: TGTGCCAGCAGCCAAGTCGGACTAGGCAATGAGCAGTTCTTC.

This clonotype was detected a few times. CDR3 sequence: CASRGRGRTGELFF. The CDR3 DNA reads as TGCGCCAGCCGGGGGCGCGGGCGCACCGGGGAGCTGTTTTTT. The rearrangement joins TRBV4-1 to TRBJ2-2, with D possibly being TRBD1 or TRBD2 (6 bases each). This CDR3 comprises 14 residues. CDR1 MGHRA and CDR2 YSYEKL come from the germline V gene. The V end was cut by 8 bases, the J end by 4 bases, with 14 bases between.

V and J are TRBV12-5 and TRBJ2-1; no clear D gene. Deletions cut 3 bases from V and 3 bases from J, with 21 bases between. Germline loops: CDR1 LGHNT, CDR2 FRNRAP. The CDR3 spans 18 residues. CDR3 sequence reads: CASGFSRTLLRNYNEQFF. CDR3 nucleotides: TGTGCTAGTGGTTTTTCCAGGACCCTCCTGCGAAACTACAATGAGCAGTTCTTC.

The V call is TRBV18, the J call TRBJ2-7, with a weak D call TRBD1 (6 bases). The CDR3 runs to 14 residues. V was clipped by 1 base and J by 2 bases, with 9 bases between them. CDR1 and CDR2 from the germline V gene are KGHSH and LQKENI. CDR3 protein: CASSPRQATYEQYF. The CDR3 DNA reads as TGTGCCAGCTCACCACGACAGGCAACCTACGAGCAGTACTTC.

The chain joins TRBV11-3 to TRBJ2-1, with a tentative D call TRBD2 (5 bases). CDR3 length equals 15 residues. Per germline, CDR1 SGHNT and CDR2 YENEEA. The germline V and J ends were trimmed by 0 bases and 10 bases, with 16 bases remaining between them. CDR3 nucleotides: TGTGCCAGCAGCTTAGAGTTGAGCGGAGAAACAGAGCAGTTCTTC. Its protein is CASSLELSGETEQFF.

The gene calls are TRBV27 and TRBJ2-1, with 9 bases aligning to TRBD2. The CDR3 covers 15 residues. The germline V gene encodes CDR1 MNHEY and CDR2 SMNVEV (reference sequence). V was pared by 5 bases and J by 9 bases, with 11 bases of the junction left unmatched. The CDR3 region is CASSPRGSGRAEQFF. The CDR3 DNA sequence: TGTGCCAGCAGTCCCCGGGGTAGCGGGAGAGCTGAGCAGTTCTTC.

This clonotype has just a few counts. The gene calls are TRBV5-1 and TRBJ2-1; unclear D gene. The germline CDR1 and CDR2 sequences are SGHRS and YFSETQ. This CDR3 contains 8 residues. CDR3 sequence: CDTSEQFF. The CDR3 DNA sequence: TGCGACACCTCAGAGCAGTTCTTC. Complete variable domain (other parts from reference TRBV5-1 and TRBJ2-1): KAGVTQTPRYLIKTRGQQVTLSCSPISGHRSVSWYQQTPGQGLQFLFEYFSETQRNKGNFPGRFSGRQFSNSRSEMNVSTLELGDSALYLCDTSEQFFGPGTRLTVL.

This clonotype was seen more than once but under ten times. V gene TRBV7-9 combines with J gene TRBJ1-2, with a weak D call TRBD1 (5 bases). CDR3 length equals 14 residues. V was pared by 6 bases and J by 4 bases, with 15 bases between. The germline gives CDR1 SEHNR, CDR2 FQNEAQ (reference sequence). The CDR3 DNA reads as TGTGCCAGCAGACTTCCGGGGCTTGGCTATGGCTACACCTTC. Translating it yields CASRLPGLGYGYTF.

The rearrangement links TRBV27 to TRBJ2-1; 9 positions match TRBD2. The V segment lost 7 bases and the J segment 2 bases; nucleotides outside the gene matches: 6. Germline CDR1 is MNHEY and CDR2 is SMNVEV (reference sequence). This CDR3 contains 15 residues. The CDR3 loop is CASTARLAAYNEQFF. CDR3 nucleotide sequence: TGTGCCAGCACCGCCAGACTAGCGGCCTACAATGAGCAGTTCTTC.

The chain recombines TRBV20-1 with TRBJ1-6; D gene uncertain. CDR1 and CDR2 from the germline V gene are DFQATT and SNEGSKA (reference sequence). The CDR3 is 15 amino acids. The V end was cut by 3 bases, the J end by 15 bases, with 24 bases between. The CDR3 spells CSASPNVPVIGSLHF. CDR3 in DNA: TGCAGTGCTAGCCCTAACGTGCCCGTAATTGGAAGCCTCCACTTT.

V gene TRBV11-2 combines with J gene TRBJ2-1; the match to TRBD2 covers 10 bases. V lost 5 bases to trimming and J lost 4 bases; unmatched junction nucleotides: 17. This CDR3 has 19 amino acids. In germline, CDR1 is SGHAT, CDR2 FQNNGV. The CDR3 DNA follows: TGTGCCAGCAGCCCCTGGCCCGGACTAGCGGATTTCGGGTACAATGAGCAGTTCTTC. Translation: CASSPWPGLADFGYNEQFF.

Here the CDR3 reads CASSLETTTSYEQYF. In DNA form, the CDR3 reads TGTGCCAGCAGTTTAGAAACTACAACCTCCTACGAGCAGTACTTC. This chain uses TRBV28 with TRBJ2-7; unclear D gene. Germline CDR1 MDHEN, CDR2 SYDVKM. The CDR3 is made up of 15 amino acids. Trimming left V 2 bases short and J 0 bases short, with 11 bases between.

There are a few counts of this clonotype. The junction departs from the called germline gene at one end, perhaps through a read error. The V gene is TRBV7-7, the J gene TRBJ2-5, with TRBD2 as a possible D gene (6 bases). This CDR3 region has 16 residues. The germline V gene has CDR1 SSHAT and CDR2 FNYEAQ (reference sequence). The CDR3, as DNA: TGTGCTAGCAGCTTAGGGGCGGACTATCCTCTCAAGACCCAGTACTTC. This gives the protein CASSLGADYPLKTQYF.

This clonotype was picked up a small number of times. This chain connects TRBV4-1 to TRBJ2-7; D is unclear. Trimming removed 1 base at V and 4 bases at J, with 8 bases between. Per the germline V gene, CDR1 is MGHRA and CDR2 is YSYEKL. This CDR3 contains 13 residues. The CDR3 DNA sequence: TGCGCCAGCAGCCAAGGCACTTATTACGAGCAGTACTTC. It encodes CASSQGTYYEQYF.

This clonotype was observed a handful of times. This rearrangement joins TRBV12-3 or TRBV12-4 to TRBJ2-1, with 8 bases that match TRBD2. Trimming at V came to 6 bases and at J to 5 bases, leaving 12 bases not matched to a gene. The CDR3 is made up of 16 amino acids. The CDR3 is CASSPSGRGRNNEQFF. CDR3 in DNA: TGTGCCAGCAGCCCGAGCGGGAGAGGGCGGAACAATGAGCAGTTCTTC.

This clonotype appeared a few times. The chain employs TRBV27 and TRBJ2-7, with D tentatively TRBD2 (5 bases). CDR1 is MNHEY, CDR2 SMNVEV, per germline (reference sequence). The CDR3 length is 14 residues. The V and J ends lost 8 bases and 7 bases respectively, with 21 bases between them. CDR3 loop: CASARLRGEDEQYF. The DNA for the CDR3 is TGTGCCAGCGCAAGGCTCCGGGGTGAAGATGAGCAGTACTTC.

This clonotype was seen only a few times. The chain employs TRBV5-1 and TRBJ2-3, with a tentative D call TRBD2 (6 bases). From germline, CDR1 is SGHRS and CDR2 YFSETQ. V gave up 1 base and J gave up 2 bases, with 14 bases separating them. CDR3 length: 16 residues. As DNA, the CDR3 is TGCGCCAGCAGCTTGTTGTGGGAGGTGCCCACAGATACGCAGTATTTT. Amino acids: CASSLLWEVPTDTQYF.

The rearrangement uses TRBV6-1 and TRBJ1-1; D unresolved. The CDR3 covers 12 residues. Germline V gives CDR1 MNHNS, CDR2 SASEGT. V was clipped by 3 bases and J by 8 bases, with 10 bases between them. CDR3 residues: CASSEGFTEAFF. The CDR3 coding sequence is TGTGCCAGCAGTGAGGGATTTACAGAAGCTTTCTTT.

This clonotype was seen at least ten times. The chain recombines TRBV6-1 with TRBJ2-7; possible D gene TRBD1, 5 bases. The CDR3 spans 15 residues. Trimming took off 1 base at V and 6 bases at J, with 16 bases between the two ends. The germline V gene encodes CDR1 MNHNS and CDR2 SASEGT. The CDR3 loop reads CASSEVETASVEQYF. DNA for the CDR3: TGTGCCAGCAGTGAAGTGGAGACAGCCTCCGTCGAGCAGTACTTC.

The CDR3 sequence: CASSHRTETTEAFF. CDR3 nucleotides: TGTGCCAGCAGCCACCGGACAGAGACCACTGAAGCTTTCTTT. This chain uses TRBV13 with TRBJ1-1; a weak D match, TRBD1 (6 bases). The CDR3 extends over 14 amino acids. Germline assignment: CDR1 PRHDT and CDR2 FYEKMQ (reference sequence). V was cut by 5 bases and J by 4 bases, with 14 bases left in between.

V is TRBV12-3 or TRBV12-4 and J is TRBJ2-7, with TRBD1 matching over 9 bases. The V gene end was trimmed by 7 bases and the J gene end by 5 bases; junction bases not matched to a gene: 9. The CDR3 runs 14 residues. Here the CDR3 DNA reads TGTGCCAGCAAGAGCGGGACAGGGTTGAACGAGCAGTACTTC. Protein product: CASKSGTGLNEQYF.

This clonotype was picked up a small number of times. The V and J genes are TRBV20-1 and TRBJ2-1, with 10 bases identical to TRBD2. V shed 6 bases, J shed 9 bases, and the junction held 14 bases outside the gene matches. In germline, CDR1 is DFQATT, CDR2 SNEGSKA (reference sequence). CDR3 length: 15 residues. The CDR3: CSAPSGSFVDGEQFF. CDR3 coding DNA: TGCAGTGCACCTAGCGGGAGTTTCGTCGACGGTGAGCAGTTCTTC.

This clonotype has a handful of counts. The V and J genes are TRBV28 and TRBJ2-5; the match to TRBD1 covers 11 bases. CDR1 and CDR2 (germline): MDHEN, SYDVKM. J was trimmed by 1 base and V by 6 bases; bases with no gene match: 4. The CDR3 is made up of 15 amino acids. The CDR3 DNA is TGTGCCAGCAGGTGGACAGGGGGCCCCCAAGAGACCCAGTACTTC. Its protein product is CASRWTGGPQETQYF.

The J gene is TRBJ2-1, the V gene TRBV7-2, with a weak D call TRBD2 (6 bases). V was pared by 5 bases and J by 3 bases, with 17 bases between. The CDR3 runs 16 residues. Germline V gene sequence: CDR1 SGHTA, CDR2 FQGNSA. CDR3 in amino acids: CASSRGVAEFYNEQFF. In DNA, the CDR3 is TGTGCCAGCAGCCGAGGAGTAGCGGAGTTCTACAATGAGCAGTTCTTC.